One sample yielded the 28 T cell receptor beta chains listed below, sequenced in a study of blood T cell repertoires in COVID-19. Some clones are missing from TCRdb's copy, which holds only in-frame ones; the method was immunoSEQ multiplex PCR. This table holds about 170,000 clones, around four fifths found once. The sequencing input was peripheral blood. The receptors were gathered from an older woman who had recovered from COVID-19.

The chain recombines TRBV11-2 with TRBJ1-6, with D hard to call. Germline V CDR1 and CDR2: SGHAT, FQNNGV. The CDR3 is made up of 13 amino acids. The V and J ends lost 5 bases and 7 bases respectively, with 9 bases between them. Here the CDR3 reads CASSPTRNSPLHF. For the CDR3, the DNA is TGTGCCAGCAGCCCCACTAGGAATTCACCCCTCCACTTT. The full variable domain, its missing parts supplied by reference TRBV11-2 and TRBJ1-6, is EAGVAQSPRYKIIEKRQSVAFWCNPISGHATLYWYQQILGQGPKLLIQFQNNGVVDDSQLPKDRFSAERLKGVDSTLKIQPAKLEDSAVYLCASSPTRNSPLHFGNGTRLTVT.

This clone has a single count. This chain links TRBV2 with TRBJ1-1, with D uncertain. This CDR3 has 15 residues. CDR1 is SNHLY, CDR2 FYNNEI, per germline. Trimming shortened V by 6 bases and J by 4 bases, and 18 bases separated the two germline ends. CDR3 DNA: TGTGCCAGCAGCCCGGACGCTTACCGGGGCACTGAAGCTTTCTTT. Its protein product is CASSPDAYRGTEAFF.

This clone was seen only once. The rearrangement links TRBV4-2 to TRBJ2-3, with D perhaps TRBD2 (6 bases). The V gene's germline CDR1 is LGHNA and CDR2 YNFKEQ. The CDR3 sequence is 16 residues long. With 0 bases removed from V and 5 bases from J, the gap between germline ends came to 15 bases. CDR3 coding DNA: TGTGCCAGCAGCCAAGATCCCCCGGGAGCTGGAGATACGCAGTATTTT. Amino acid sequence: CASSQDPPGAGDTQYF.

The V and J genes are TRBV5-1 and TRBJ2-1; 8 bases are shared with TRBD2. Germline V gene sequence: CDR1 SGHRS, CDR2 YFSETQ. V was clipped by 5 bases and J by 10 bases; unmatched bases: 17. This CDR3 is built from 16 residues. CDR3 amino acids: CASRPPDGRAFGEQFF. The CDR3 DNA follows: TGCGCCAGCAGACCCCCCGACGGGAGGGCCTTTGGGGAGCAGTTCTTC.

The CDR3 spells CSVAHRGRETEAFF. The CDR3 DNA reads as TGCAGCGTTGCCCACAGGGGGCGGGAGACTGAAGCTTTCTTT. The genes are TRBV29-1 and TRBJ1-1, with 9 bases aligning to TRBD1. Germline-derived CDR1 and CDR2 are SQVTM and ANQGSEA. V trimming: 4 bases; J trimming: 5 bases; junction bases outside the gene matches: 8. CDR3 length equals 14 residues.

The gene calls are TRBV19 and TRBJ1-6; the D gene is possibly TRBD1 (6 bases). V was cut by 6 bases and J by 7 bases, with 13 bases left in between. The CDR3 runs to 14 residues. Germline CDR1 reads LNHDA; CDR2 reads SQIVND (reference sequence). CDR3 amino acids: CASRGAQANSPLHF. The CDR3 DNA reads as TGTGCCAGTAGGGGGGCGCAGGCCAATTCACCCCTCCACTTT.

The genes are TRBV24-1 and TRBJ2-5; no clear D. Germline V lookup: CDR1 KGHDR, CDR2 SFDVKD. CDR3 length equals 13 residues. V lost 5 bases and J 0 bases, leaving 6 bases between the germline ends. The chain's CDR3 is CATSGGYQETQYF. As DNA, the CDR3 is TGTGCCACCAGTGGCGGATACCAAGAGACCCAGTACTTC.

The chain is built from TRBV28 and TRBJ1-1; D not certain. Germline V gives CDR1 MDHEN, CDR2 SYDVKM. V was trimmed by 3 bases and J by 6 bases, leaving 11 bases between them. The CDR3 runs 13 residues. Written as DNA, the CDR3 is TGTGCCAGCAGTTTGCTTGGCGGGGCTGAAGCTTTCTTT. The encoded protein is CASSLLGGAEAFF.

The chain uses TRBV11-2 and TRBJ2-7, with a weak D call TRBD1 (6 bases). V lost 1 base to trimming and J lost 7 bases, with 11 bases between them. The germline V gene has CDR1 SGHAT and CDR2 FQNNGV. The CDR3 has 13 amino acids. The CDR3, as DNA: TGTGCCAGCAGCTTAGTGGCCCAGGGGGAGCAGTACTTC. As protein: CASSLVAQGEQYF.

CDR3: CASSIGTGNTEAFF. CDR3 nucleotide sequence: TGTGCCAGCAGCATCGGGACAGGGAACACTGAAGCTTTCTTT. The V gene is TRBV7-2, the J gene TRBJ1-1; 8 positions match TRBD1. CDR1 and CDR2 (germline): SGHTA, FQGNSA. CDR3 size: 14 residues. Losses at the gene ends were 5 bases for V and 1 base for J; bases not matched to a gene: 3. Complete variable domain (other parts from reference TRBV7-2 and TRBJ1-1): GAGVSQSPSNKVTEKGKDVELRCDPISGHTALYWYRQSLGQGLEFLIYFQGNSAPDKSGLPSDRFSAERTGGSVSTLTIQRTQQEDSAVYLCASSIGTGNTEAFFGQGTRLTVV.

The chain has TRBV7-6 and TRBJ2-1; tentatively, D is TRBD2 (6 bases). CDR3 length: 17 residues. Germline V CDR1 and CDR2: SGHVS, FNYEAQ. V dropped 5 bases and J dropped 0 bases, with 17 bases sitting between them. The CDR3 DNA is TGTGCCAGCAGCACCGGGACTCCCCGAAGCTCCTACAATGAGCAGTTCTTC. Translated: CASSTGTPRSSYNEQFF.

The gene calls are TRBV11-3 and TRBJ2-7; D perhaps matches TRBD1 (5 bases). Per germline, CDR1 SGHNT and CDR2 YENEEA. V lost 1 base to trimming and J lost 4 bases, with 14 bases between them. This CDR3 spans 15 amino acids. CDR3 protein: CASSLGPRQSYEQYF. CDR3 sequence (DNA): TGTGCCAGCAGCTTAGGCCCCCGACAGTCATACGAGCAGTACTTC.

This chain joins TRBV5-1 and TRBJ2-7; possibly TRBD2 for D (5 bases). Germline values: CDR1 SGHRS, CDR2 YFSETQ. Trimming left V 0 bases short and J 3 bases short, with 16 bases between. This CDR3 has 16 amino acids. CDR3 bases: TGCGCCAGCAGCTTGGCGGGCGGCGGGTTCCGCTACGAGCAGTACTTC. It specifies CASSLAGGGFRYEQYF. Variable domain in full (rest from reference TRBV5-1 and TRBJ2-7): KAGVTQTPRYLIKTRGQQVTLSCSPISGHRSVSWYQQTPGQGLQFLFEYFSETQRNKGNFPGRFSGRQFSNSRSEMNVSTLELGDSALYLCASSLAGGGFRYEQYFGPGTRLTVT.

This chain connects TRBV28 to TRBJ2-2, with a possible D match to TRBD1 (7 bases). In germline, CDR1 is MDHEN, CDR2 SYDVKM. V dropped 6 bases and J dropped 1 base, with 15 bases sitting between them. The CDR3 is 16 amino acids. CDR3 sequence reads: CASSLDRDLNTGELFF. Here the CDR3 DNA reads TGTGCCAGCAGCCTTGACAGGGACTTGAACACCGGGGAGCTGTTTTTT.

This clone has only a few counts. V usage is TRBV7-6 and J usage is TRBJ2-7, with D tentatively TRBD2 (5 bases). The V and J ends lost 1 base and 6 bases respectively, with 16 bases between them. Germline lookup yields CDR1 SGHVS and CDR2 FNYEAQ. The CDR3 runs 15 residues. Written as DNA, the CDR3 is TGTGCCAGCAGCTTAGTAACTAGGCCTCCGGGCGAGCAGTACTTC. Residues: CASSLVTRPPGEQYF.

The J gene is TRBJ1-2, the V gene TRBV9; 8 bases line up with TRBD1. The germline V gene has CDR1 SGDLS and CDR2 YYNGEE. CDR3 size: 12 residues. The ends lost 5 bases at V and 6 bases at J; junction bases unmatched: 3. The chain's CDR3 is CASRMTGDGYTF. The CDR3 DNA reads TGTGCCAGCAGGATGACAGGGGATGGCTACACCTTC. Variable domain in full (rest from reference TRBV9 and TRBJ1-2): DSGVTQTPKHLITATGQRVTLRCSPRSGDLSVYWYQQSLDQGLQFLIQYYNGEERAKGNILERFSAQQFPDLHSELNLSSLELGDSALYFCASRMTGDGYTFGSGTRLTVV.

The rearrangement uses TRBV6-4 and TRBJ2-1; 8 positions agree with TRBD2. Trimming at V came to 6 bases and at J to 6 bases, leaving 7 bases not matched to a gene. CDR1 MRHNA and CDR2 SNTAGT come from the germline V gene. CDR3 length: 14 residues. The CDR3, as DNA: TGTGCCAGCAGCGCAGCGGGGGTTCTCAATGAGCAGTTCTTC. Translated, it gives CASSAAGVLNEQFF.

This clone occurred a few times. The chain links TRBV11-2 to TRBJ1-3, with D tentatively TRBD1 (6 bases). V lost 3 bases and J lost 2, with 11 bases in between. In germline, CDR1 is SGHAT, CDR2 FQNNGV. The CDR3 loop spans 15 amino acids. The CDR3 DNA follows: TGTGCCAGCAGCTTCGGGGGGGGCGCTGGAAACACCATATATTTT. This translates into CASSFGGGAGNTIYF. The entire variable domain, with the rest obtained from reference TRBV11-2 and TRBJ1-3, is as follows: EAGVAQSPRYKIIEKRQSVAFWCNPISGHATLYWYQQILGQGPKLLIQFQNNGVVDDSQLPKDRFSAERLKGVDSTLKIQPAKLEDSAVYLCASSFGGGAGNTIYFGEGSWLTVV.

The chain joins TRBV11-3 to TRBJ2-2; 9 bases align to TRBD1. From germline, CDR1 is SGHNT and CDR2 YENEEA. V lost 5 bases, J lost 4 bases, and 5 bases stayed unmatched. The CDR3 totals 15 residues. The CDR3 protein is CASSRTGASTGELFF. DNA for the CDR3: TGTGCCAGCAGCCGGACAGGGGCCTCCACCGGGGAGCTGTTTTTT.

This clone was recorded a few times. The chain employs TRBV28 and TRBJ1-6, with TRBD1 matching 9 bases. CDR1 and CDR2 (germline): MDHEN, SYDVKM. The length of the CDR3 is 15 residues. V was clipped by 5 bases and J by 6 bases; unmatched bases: 5. The CDR3 coding sequence is TGTGCCAGCAGTGCCCAACAGGGGGCTAATTCACCCCTCCACTTT. As protein: CASSAQQGANSPLHF.

CDR3: CASSYSPRVGDTIYF. The CDR3 DNA reads as TGTGCCAGCAGTTACTCCCCCAGGGTAGGGGACACCATATATTTT. The rearrangement joins TRBV6-5 to TRBJ1-3; a possible D gene is TRBD1 (5 bases). Per the germline V gene, CDR1 is MNHEY and CDR2 is SVGAGI. The CDR3 sequence is 15 residues long. V lost 0 bases and J 8 bases, leaving 14 bases between the germline ends.

J is TRBJ1-2 and V is TRBV24-1; maybe TRBD1 (6 bases). The CDR3 is 14 residues long. Between the trimmed V and J ends, which lost 3 bases and 4 bases, there was a span of 11 bases. Per germline, CDR1 KGHDR and CDR2 SFDVKD. The CDR3 loop reads CATSDPQGVYGYTF. CDR3 sequence (DNA): TGTGCCACCAGTGATCCACAGGGTGTCTATGGCTACACCTTC.

The chain joins TRBV3-1 (or the pseudogene TRBV3-2) to TRBJ2-6, with 10 positions matching TRBD1. Germline V lookup: CDR1 LGHDT, CDR2 YNNKEL (reference sequence). V lost 3 bases, J lost 1 base, and 6 bases stayed unmatched. CDR3 length equals 18 residues. Here the CDR3 DNA reads TGTGCCAGCAGCCAGAAGACAGGGGGCTGGTCTGGGGCCAACGTCCTGACTTTC. The encoded protein is CASSQKTGGWSGANVLTF.

The chain uses TRBV7-8 and TRBJ2-6; D remains unclear. Germline CDR1 is SGHVS and CDR2 is FQNEAQ. The V gene lost 3 bases and the J gene lost 0 bases, with 3 bases spanning the gap. The CDR3 extends over 14 amino acids. The CDR3 loop reads CASSFGSGANVLTF. For the CDR3, the DNA is TGTGCCAGCAGCTTCGGCTCTGGGGCCAACGTCCTGACTTTC.

The rearrangement uses TRBV7-3 and TRBJ2-3; tentative D call: TRBD2 (5 bases). The CDR3 extends over 15 amino acids. Trimming left V 0 bases short and J 3 bases short, with 10 bases between. The germline CDR1 and CDR2 sequences are SGHTA and FQGTGA. The CDR3 coding sequence is TGTGCCAGCAGCTTAACCTCCCGGGGTACAGATACGCAGTATTTT. Protein sequence: CASSLTSRGTDTQYF.

This chain uses TRBV5-5 with TRBJ1-2; D not resolved. Trimming removed 3 bases at V and 6 bases at J, with 15 bases between. Looked up from germline, CDR1 is SGHKS and CDR2 is YYEKEE (reference sequence). CDR3 length equals 14 residues. This CDR3 reads CASSSVRRADGYTF. The CDR3 bases are TGTGCCAGCAGCTCCGTGCGGCGGGCGGATGGCTACACCTTC.

This chain links TRBV7-8 with TRBJ2-6; 12 nucleotides agree with TRBD1. CDR3 size: 20 residues. CDR1 and CDR2 from the germline V gene are SGHVS and FQNEAQ. Trimming cost V 5 bases and J 2 bases; bases outside gene matches: 13. The chain's CDR3 is CASSNRDRGQANPGANVLTF. The CDR3 nucleotides are TGTGCCAGCAGCAACCGGGACAGGGGGCAGGCGAACCCTGGGGCCAACGTCCTGACTTTC.

The genes are TRBV7-3 and TRBJ2-1; D call uncertain. Trimming cost V 5 bases and J 5 bases, with 10 bases left between them. Germline V CDR1 and CDR2: SGHTA, FQGTGA. The CDR3 totals 13 residues. The CDR3 nucleotides are TGTGCCAGCAGCATTCGGGTCGACAATGAGCAGTTCTTC. Protein: CASSIRVDNEQFF.